The rows below give T cell receptor beta chains drawn from one sample of a study of blood T cell repertoires in COVID-19. The table came from immunoSEQ multiplex PCR; TCRdb's copy has only in-frame clones and leaves some out. The table includes 650,000 to 800,000 clones, about 87% detected once. Material for sequencing was peripheral blood. The receptors stem from a woman younger than 30 with acute or convalescent COVID-19. The CDR3 runs from the conserved cysteine through the conserved F or W. Each record gives: CDR3 protein, CDR3 DNA, clone size, D gene, V gene, J gene. The D gene is left open where the match is weak. Clone sizes are given selectively: once, few, many, or a class where the clone is expanded.

CDR3aa: CASSLPSVSTDTQYF; CDR3nt: TGTGCCAGCAGTTTACCTAGCGTCAGCACAGATACGCAGTATTTT; abundance: .; d_gene: .; v_gene: TRBV28; j_gene: TRBJ2-3
CDR3aa: CATSDHTDTQYF; CDR3nt: TGTGCCACCAGTGATCATACAGATACGCAGTATTTT; abundance: .; d_gene: .; v_gene: TRBV24-1; j_gene: TRBJ2-3
CDR3aa: CASLGALYEQYF; CDR3nt: TGTGCCAGTTTGGGGGCTCTCTACGAGCAGTACTTC; abundance: .; d_gene: .; v_gene: TRBV2; j_gene: TRBJ2-7
CDR3aa: CASSLIPGTRDEKLFF; CDR3nt: TGCGCCAGCAGCTTGATACCAGGGACAAGAGATGAAAAACTGTTTTTT; abundance: once; d_gene: .; v_gene: TRBV5-1; j_gene: TRBJ1-4
CDR3aa: CASSQIAGGPDEQFF; CDR3nt: TGCGCCAGCAGCCAAATAGCGGGGGGGCCGGATGAGCAGTTCTTC; abundance: few; d_gene: TRBD2; v_gene: TRBV4-3; j_gene: TRBJ2-1
CDR3aa: CASSKGAYSYEQYF; CDR3nt: TGCGCCAGCAGCAAAGGGGCGTACTCCTACGAGCAGTACTTC; abundance: .; d_gene: .; v_gene: TRBV4-1; j_gene: TRBJ2-7
CDR3aa: CASFPGTGGQGLRGYTF; CDR3nt: TGTGCCAGTTTCCCCGGGACAGGGGGCCAAGGTTTACGTGGCTACACCTTC; abundance: few; d_gene: TRBD1; v_gene: TRBV2; j_gene: TRBJ1-2
CDR3aa: CAWSTSKGTGKLSNQPQHF; CDR3nt: TGTGCCTGGAGTACCTCCAAGGGGACAGGGAAACTGAGCAATCAGCCCCAGCATTTT; abundance: .; d_gene: TRBD1; v_gene: TRBV30; j_gene: TRBJ1-5
CDR3aa: CASSQSGHDYEQYF; CDR3nt: TGCGCCAGCAGCCAGTCGGGACACGACTACGAGCAGTACTTC; abundance: .; d_gene: .; v_gene: TRBV4-1; j_gene: TRBJ2-7
CDR3aa: CSVRTGNTEAFF; CDR3nt: TGCAGCGTGCGGACTGGGAACACTGAAGCTTTCTTT; abundance: .; d_gene: .; v_gene: TRBV29-1; j_gene: TRBJ1-1
CDR3aa: CASSLGSGDYGYTF; CDR3nt: TGTGCCAGCAGCTTAGGGTCAGGGGACTATGGCTACACCTTC; abundance: .; d_gene: .; v_gene: TRBV7-8; j_gene: TRBJ1-2
CDR3aa: CAWSATGEGVGAQHF; CDR3nt: TGTGCCTGGAGTGCGACAGGGGAGGGGGTAGGGGCCCAGCATTTT; abundance: .; d_gene: TRBD1; v_gene: TRBV30; j_gene: TRBJ1-5
CDR3aa: CASRSRGSLEKLFF; CDR3nt: TGTGCCAGTAGAAGCCGGGGGAGTCTTGAAAAACTGTTTTTT; abundance: .; d_gene: .; v_gene: TRBV19; j_gene: TRBJ1-4
CDR3aa: CASSESLNQPQHF; CDR3nt: TGTGCCAGCAGTGAGTCGTTGAATCAGCCCCAGCATTTT; abundance: .; d_gene: .; v_gene: TRBV2; j_gene: TRBJ1-5
CDR3aa: CASTVRGSYGYTF; CDR3nt: TGTGCCAGCACCGTGCGGGGATCGTACGGCTACACCTTC; abundance: few; d_gene: .; v_gene: TRBV6-5; j_gene: TRBJ1-2
CDR3aa: CASSLGGQGGNTIYF; CDR3nt: TGCGCCAGCAGCTTGGGAGGACAGGGAGGAAACACCATATATTTT; abundance: .; d_gene: TRBD1; v_gene: TRBV5-1; j_gene: TRBJ1-3
CDR3aa: CATSGRGQDTEAFF; CDR3nt: TGTGCCACCAGTGGAAGGGGGCAGGACACTGAAGCTTTCTTT; abundance: .; d_gene: TRBD1; v_gene: TRBV24-1; j_gene: TRBJ1-1
CDR3aa: CASSLTPDTEAFF; CDR3nt: TGTGCCAGCAGCTTAACCCCGGACACTGAAGCTTTCTTT; abundance: .; d_gene: .; v_gene: TRBV7-3; j_gene: TRBJ1-1
CDR3aa: CASSSQGRWTEAFF; CDR3nt: TGTGCCAGCAGTTCACAGGGAAGATGGACTGAAGCTTTCTTT; abundance: .; d_gene: .; v_gene: TRBV2; j_gene: TRBJ1-1
CDR3aa: CASSQEARRANTEAFF; CDR3nt: TGCGCCAGCAGCCAAGAGGCCCGCAGGGCAAACACTGAAGCTTTCTTT; abundance: .; d_gene: .; v_gene: TRBV4-1; j_gene: TRBJ1-1
CDR3aa: CASSYSAGGATDTQYF; CDR3nt: TGTGCCAGCAGTTACTCGGCCGGCGGGGCCACAGATACGCAGTATTTT; abundance: .; d_gene: .; v_gene: TRBV6-2/TRBV6-3; j_gene: TRBJ2-3
CDR3aa: CASSLTGGWDTEAFF; CDR3nt: TGTGCCAGCAGCTTGACAGGGGGGTGGGACACTGAAGCTTTCTTT; abundance: .; d_gene: TRBD1; v_gene: TRBV7-2; j_gene: TRBJ1-1
CDR3aa: CASSLGVRVDGYTF; CDR3nt: TGCGCCAGCAGCTTGGGGGTCAGGGTGGATGGCTACACCTTC; abundance: .; d_gene: .; v_gene: TRBV5-1; j_gene: TRBJ1-2
CDR3aa: CASSSERYEQYF; CDR3nt: TGTGCCAGCTCATCAGAGAGGTACGAGCAGTACTTC; abundance: .; d_gene: .; v_gene: TRBV18; j_gene: TRBJ2-7
CDR3aa: CASSEGQGAEGGYTF; CDR3nt: TGCGCCAGCAGTGAGGGACAGGGGGCGGAAGGTGGCTACACCTTC; abundance: .; d_gene: TRBD1; v_gene: TRBV10-1; j_gene: TRBJ1-2
CDR3aa: CASSIGRGWEPQHF; CDR3nt: TGTGCCAGTAGTATCGGGAGAGGTTGGGAGCCCCAGCATTTT; abundance: .; d_gene: .; v_gene: TRBV19; j_gene: TRBJ1-5
CDR3aa: CASSPFFYGYTF; CDR3nt: TGTGCCAGCAGTCCCTTTTTCTATGGCTACACCTTC; abundance: .; d_gene: .; v_gene: TRBV2; j_gene: TRBJ1-2
CDR3aa: CASSLFVNEKLFF; CDR3nt: TGTGCCAGCAGTTTATTCGTAAATGAAAAACTGTTTTTT; abundance: .; d_gene: .; v_gene: TRBV28; j_gene: TRBJ1-4
CDR3aa: CATSTPGTGGNTGELFF; CDR3nt: TGTGCCACCTCCACCCCGGGGACAGGAGGGAACACCGGGGAGCTGTTTTTT; abundance: .; d_gene: TRBD1; v_gene: TRBV28; j_gene: TRBJ2-2
CDR3aa: CASSDSGQGQVYGYTF; CDR3nt: TGTGCCAGCAGTGACTCGGGACAGGGACAGGTCTATGGCTACACCTTC; abundance: .; d_gene: TRBD1; v_gene: TRBV6-4; j_gene: TRBJ1-2
CDR3aa: CASEIEGNTGELFF; CDR3nt: TGTGCCAGCGAAATCGAGGGAAACACCGGGGAGCTGTTTTTT; abundance: .; d_gene: .; v_gene: TRBV2; j_gene: TRBJ2-2
CDR3aa: CASSLGGSMNTEAFF; CDR3nt: TGTGCCAGCAGTTTAGGGGGCAGTATGAACACTGAAGCTTTCTTT; abundance: .; d_gene: .; v_gene: TRBV28; j_gene: TRBJ1-1
CDR3aa: CASSPNRDRSYEQYF; CDR3nt: TGTGCCAGCTCACCAAACCGGGACAGGTCCTACGAGCAGTACTTC; abundance: .; d_gene: TRBD1; v_gene: TRBV18; j_gene: TRBJ2-7
CDR3aa: CASSVDQEGYTF; CDR3nt: TGTGCCAGCAGCGTAGATCAGGAAGGCTACACCTTC; abundance: .; d_gene: .; v_gene: TRBV9; j_gene: TRBJ1-2
CDR3aa: CASSGRGDMGWDYGYTF; CDR3nt: TGTGCCAGCAGTGGCAGGGGGGACATGGGCTGGGACTATGGCTACACCTTC; abundance: .; d_gene: TRBD1; v_gene: TRBV27; j_gene: TRBJ1-2
CDR3aa: CASSPRDSGNTIYF; CDR3nt: TGTGCCAGCAGTCCGAGGGATTCTGGAAACACCATATATTTT; abundance: .; d_gene: .; v_gene: TRBV6-5; j_gene: TRBJ1-3
CDR3aa: CASTAGGGSRYF; CDR3nt: TGTGCCAGCACCGCTGGGGGGGGGAGTCGGTACTTC; abundance: .; d_gene: TRBD2; v_gene: TRBV6-5; j_gene: TRBJ2-7
CDR3aa: CASSQNTEAFF; CDR3nt: TGTGCCAGCAGCCAGAACACTGAAGCTTTCTTT; abundance: .; d_gene: .; v_gene: TRBV21-1; j_gene: TRBJ1-1
CDR3aa: CASSSTRDTEAFF; CDR3nt: TGTGCCAGCAGTTCAACCAGGGACACTGAAGCTTTCTTT; abundance: .; d_gene: .; v_gene: TRBV7-3; j_gene: TRBJ1-1
CDR3aa: CAIRSSGDFYNSPLHF; CDR3nt: TGTGCCATCAGATCCTCGGGGGACTTCTATAATTCACCCCTCCACTTT; abundance: few; d_gene: .; v_gene: TRBV10-3; j_gene: TRBJ1-6
CDR3aa: CAISVNTAGSGANQETQYF; CDR3nt: TGTGCCATCAGTGTGAACACAGCGGGGTCCGGGGCAAACCAAGAGACCCAGTACTTC; abundance: .; d_gene: TRBD2; v_gene: TRBV10-3; j_gene: TRBJ2-5
CDR3aa: CASNTASGNTIYF; CDR3nt: TGTGCCAGCAATACAGCCTCTGGAAACACCATATATTTT; abundance: once; d_gene: .; v_gene: TRBV12-3/TRBV12-4; j_gene: TRBJ1-3
CDR3aa: CASSYSRDFGNTEAFF; CDR3nt: TGTGCCAGCAGTTACTCTAGGGACTTTGGGAACACTGAAGCTTTCTTT; abundance: once; d_gene: .; v_gene: TRBV6-2/TRBV6-3; j_gene: TRBJ1-1
CDR3aa: CASSILGGRNYGYTF; CDR3nt: TGTGCCAGTAGTATTCTCGGTGGGAGAAACTATGGCTACACCTTC; abundance: once; d_gene: .; v_gene: TRBV19; j_gene: TRBJ1-2
CDR3aa: CASSSGGQGASAFF; CDR3nt: TGCGCCAGCAGCTCCGGGGGGCAGGGAGCTTCGGCTTTCTTT; abundance: once; d_gene: .; v_gene: TRBV5-1; j_gene: TRBJ1-1
CDR3aa: CASSLRGGQPQHF; CDR3nt: TGTGCCAGCAGTTTAAGGGGAGGCCAGCCCCAGCATTTT; abundance: .; d_gene: .; v_gene: TRBV12-3/TRBV12-4; j_gene: TRBJ1-5
CDR3aa: CASSQLTGSDEQFF; CDR3nt: TGTGCCAGCAGTCAGTTGACAGGGTCCGATGAGCAGTTCTTC; abundance: .; d_gene: TRBD1; v_gene: TRBV6-5; j_gene: TRBJ2-1
CDR3aa: CASSQDRYSGNTIYF; CDR3nt: TGCGCCAGCAGCCAAGACAGATACTCTGGAAACACCATATATTTT; abundance: .; d_gene: .; v_gene: TRBV4-3; j_gene: TRBJ1-3
CDR3aa: CASSQSTSLHEQYF; CDR3nt: TGTGCCAGCAGTCAATCGACTAGCCTCCACGAGCAGTACTTC; abundance: .; d_gene: TRBD2; v_gene: TRBV6-5; j_gene: TRBJ2-7
CDR3aa: CASSPNLRAATEAFF; CDR3nt: TGCGCCAGCAGCCCGAACCTCAGGGCGGCCACTGAAGCTTTCTTT; abundance: once; d_gene: .; v_gene: TRBV4-1; j_gene: TRBJ1-1
CDR3aa: CASSLGRGVIYEQYF; CDR3nt: TGTGCCAGCAGCTTAGGGAGGGGTGTCATCTACGAGCAGTACTTC; abundance: .; d_gene: .; v_gene: TRBV11-2; j_gene: TRBJ2-7
CDR3aa: CASSDGQAGYSPLHF; CDR3nt: TGTGCCAGCAGTGATGGACAGGCCGGGTATTCACCCCTCCACTTT; abundance: .; d_gene: TRBD1; v_gene: TRBV2; j_gene: TRBJ1-6
CDR3aa: CASSQSGGDNEQFF; CDR3nt: TGCGCCAGCAGTCAATCGGGGGGAGACAATGAGCAGTTCTTC; abundance: .; d_gene: .; v_gene: TRBV23-1; j_gene: TRBJ2-1
CDR3aa: CASSSYRGATEAFF; CDR3nt: TGTGCCAGCAGCTCTTACAGGGGAGCCACTGAAGCTTTCTTT; abundance: .; d_gene: TRBD1; v_gene: TRBV3-1/TRBV3-2; j_gene: TRBJ1-1